The T cell receptor (beta chain) under discussion was sequenced for a study of human T cells and chemical hapten exposure (dated by TCRdb to 2020 to 2022). The study in broad terms: For sensitization, 2% DPC in acetone was applied to a 2 cm by 2 cm area of upper inner arm skin. Weekly therapeutic DPC doses were additionally applied to the scalp of patients throughout the roughly 25-week study period. Patch testing on the upper back used Finn chambers containing 0.01% DPC, with scoring done after 6 days according to International Contact Dermatitis Research Group standards. Most of the patients in the cohort were female, and the cohort covered alopecia areata with under or over 50% scalp involvement, alopecia totalis and alopecia universalis. Libraries were pooled for sequencing, and variation in per-sample TCR yields was attributed mainly to small differences in library volumes within the pool. Peripheral blood TCR repertoire changes were tracked in vivo in alopecia patients during primary and secondary sensitization to the hapten diphenylcyclopropenone (DPC). Blood was sampled from patients pre-sensitization (week 0) and at 2, 6 and about 24 weeks after DPC sensitization. Nearly 30 alopecia patients gave blood for TCR sequencing at one to four time points (pre-sensitization, 2, 6 and 24 weeks).

The library was produced with RACE. The sample was run on a NextSeq 500. During library preparation, unique molecular identifiers were attached to individual cDNA molecules so that TCRs could be counted in a quantitative, reproducible way. From each blood RNA sample, both TCR alpha and TCR beta chains were sequenced. As for the authors' bioinformatics: The median number of TCRs per sample was 95,638, ranging from about 20,000 to 690,600. The Decombinator software suite was used to annotate the V, J and CDR3 of the TCR reads. To make PS versus PT1 abundance plots, every sample was subsampled to the same number of TCRs (28,000). TCRs were defined as expanded if absent before sensitization and observed at least eight times at the 2-week time point. Clones were called with MiXCR by TCRdb after fastp trimmed the public reads at Q25, and only in-frame beta chains were retained. Rows with one shared CDR3 protein collapse into an entry with the most common genes and DNA. The V and J calls, along with clone size, are taken from TCRdb and not from the paper's own processing. The sample table holds about 380,000 distinct CDR3 sequences, of which 4.8% were seen once. The top ten clones comprise around 2.3% of the sample.

This clonotype was found a few times. No cognate antigen has been identified for it. The input lacks base qualities; no much larger clone sits a single base away. The time point label for this specimen denotes: patch test 1, 2 weeks after DPC sensitization. The treatment or condition label of this sample denotes: therapeutic diphenylcyclopropenone sensitization with weekly scalp DPC. Blood at each patch-test visit was drawn before the patch test was applied. Patients were considered eligible if aged 18 to 70, diagnosed with alopecia and deemed suitable for DPC therapy, and patients were excluded if pregnant. Total RNA was isolated from unfractionated whole blood collected in Tempus Blood RNA tubes. Sequences MGHDK (CDR1) and SYGVNS (CDR2) are obtained from the germline V gene. The CDR3, from cysteine to phenylalanine, totals 14 residues. Only CDR3 DNA remains: 42 bases, in frame from the first base. V has 3 bases trimmed and J has 2 bases trimmed; junction bases matching no gene number 2.

What the research found in general, with its limitations: Patch test score was positively correlated with the number of PT1 expanded TCRs, with significance at thresholds 8, 16 and 32 but not at 4. Alopecia, a presumed autoimmune disease, was present in all patients, so the immune response of the patients might differ from that of healthy individuals. Repeated subsampling changed both the strength of the expansion versus patch-test correlation and the threshold at which the correlation became significant. No change with DPC sensitization was found in the number of TCRs above 1 in 1000 frequency, and no evidence of global repertoire structure alterations was found. Compared with pre-sensitization or healthy control sets, expanded TCRs formed significantly more large CDR3 similarity clusters, which is consistent with antigen-driven responses.

The material was whole blood, obtained in connection with sensitization to the hapten diphenylcyclopropenone (DPC). This receptor chain uses TRBV25-1 and TRBJ2-3; TRBD2 fits 7 bases in the junction. This TCR derives from a woman aged 45-65 years with alopecia areata. Some clones in this sample may be carry-over from other donors' samples. The DNA sequence is TGTGCCAGCAGTGATCTAGCGGCCACAGATACGCAGTATTTT. The encoded protein is CASSDLAATDTQYF.